The 23 T cell receptor beta chains in this list originate from one sample, sequenced in a study of T cell responses to AZD1222 COVID-19 vaccine. This table comes from immunoSEQ multiplex PCR, and its TCRdb copy is limited to in-frame clones, with some not included. The sample has roughly 100,000 clones, 90% seen once. The material sequenced was peripheral blood, taken 28 days after the second AZD1222 dose. The receptors here all came from an adult who received the AZD1222 COVID-19 vaccine.

This clone appeared once. V usage is TRBV19 and J usage is TRBJ1-5, with D perhaps matching TRBD1 (6 bases). The ends were cut back, 5 bases at V and 6 bases at J, with 20 bases in the middle. The CDR3 loop spans 16 amino acids. Germline V gene data show CDR1 as LNHDA and CDR2 as SQIVND (reference sequence). CDR3 sequence reads: CASSQGIGRGGQPQHF. The CDR3 DNA sequence: TGTGCCAGTAGTCAAGGCATTGGCAGGGGAGGTCAGCCCCAGCATTTT.

The chain employs TRBV7-3 and TRBJ1-1, with D unresolved. Trimming pared 5 bases from V and 3 bases from J, leaving 10 bases between. This CDR3 region has 13 residues. Germline CDR1 SGHTA, CDR2 FQGTGA. The CDR3, as DNA: TGTGCCAGCAGCCGGCAAAGAGACACTGAAGCTTTCTTT. The encoded protein is CASSRQRDTEAFF.

The chain is built from TRBV27 and TRBJ1-5; the D is unclear. Trimming removed 6 bases from V and 4 bases from J, with 13 bases in between. Germline values: CDR1 MNHEY, CDR2 SMNVEV (reference sequence). This CDR3 comprises 14 residues. CDR3 coding DNA: TGTGCCAGCAGCCCGGACGGTGCTAATCAGCCCCAGCATTTT. It translates to CASSPDGANQPQHF.

The chain employs TRBV28 and TRBJ2-7; 9 bases fit TRBD1. J gave up 4 bases and V 4 bases, and 8 bases lay outside the gene matches. Looked up from germline, CDR1 is MDHEN and CDR2 is SYDVKM. The CDR3 contains 15 residues. CDR3 amino acids: CASSSSGTGSYEQYF. For the CDR3, the DNA is TGTGCCAGCAGTTCGTCCGGGACAGGGAGTTACGAGCAGTACTTC.

CDR3 nucleotide sequence: TGTGCCAGCACGGCAGGGGGTGGCTATGGCTACACCTTC. It is translated as CASTAGGGYGYTF. This sequence joins TRBV2 and TRBJ1-2; 7 bases map to TRBD1. The CDR3 is made up of 13 amino acids. CDR1 and CDR2 (germline): SNHLY, FYNNEI. The junction had 6 bases not matched to a gene; V was cut back by 7 bases and J by 4 bases.

This chain connects TRBV14 to TRBJ1-2; no reliable D call. Germline V gene lookup returns CDR1 SGHDN and CDR2 FVKESK. The CDR3 consists of 15 residues. V was cut by 4 bases and J by 3 bases, with 15 bases left in between. Here the CDR3 reads CASSPPTVPDYGYTF. In DNA form, the CDR3 reads TGTGCCAGCAGCCCTCCGACCGTCCCGGACTATGGCTACACCTTC.

The chain combines TRBV12-3 or TRBV12-4 with TRBJ2-1, with D possibly matching TRBD1 (6 bases). Trimming shortened V by 7 bases and J by 5 bases, and 12 bases separated the two germline ends. This CDR3 is built from 13 residues. The CDR3 nucleotides are TGTGCCAGCACCCTAGGACAGAACAATGAGCAGTTCTTC. Residues: CASTLGQNNEQFF.

V is TRBV11-2 and J is TRBJ1-6, with D perhaps TRBD1 (6 bases). The CDR3 has 18 residues. Germline-derived CDR1 and CDR2 are SGHAT and FQNNGV. Trimming shortened V by 3 bases and J by 10 bases, and 25 bases separated the two germline ends. The CDR3 nucleotides are TGTGCCAGCAGCTTTCTCTCTGAGGCGGGGGCTACAGGGTCACCCCTCCACTTT. This codes for CASSFLSEAGATGSPLHF.

This clone occurred once. The chain employs TRBV10-2 and TRBJ2-1; 7 nucleotides match TRBD2. Germline assignment: CDR1 WSHSY and CDR2 SAAADI. This CDR3 spans 15 amino acids. Trimming at V came to 7 bases and at J to 8 bases, leaving 14 bases not matched to a gene. The CDR3 bases are TGCGCCAGCACCACGGGGGGTGCAGGGCAGGATGAGCAGTTCTTC. This codes for CASTTGGAGQDEQFF.

The V and J genes are TRBV19 and TRBJ1-5; D is ambiguous. The germline gives CDR1 LNHDA, CDR2 SQIVND (reference sequence). CDR3 length: 13 amino acids. The V gene lost 3 bases and the J gene lost 4 bases, with 7 bases spanning the gap. CDR3 nucleotides: TGTGCCAGTAGTATCGCCGGGAATCAGCCCCAGCATTTT. Its translation: CASSIAGNQPQHF.

This chain's CDR3 is CASSSYRGSRETQYF. In DNA form, the CDR3 reads TGCGCCAGCAGCTCTTACAGGGGGTCCAGGGAGACCCAGTACTTC. The V gene is TRBV5-1, the J gene TRBJ2-5, with 8 nucleotides matching TRBD1. This CDR3 has 15 amino acids. The germline gives CDR1 SGHRS, CDR2 YFSETQ. V was clipped by 3 bases and J by 5 bases; unmatched bases: 9.

The chain carries TRBV6-5 and TRBJ1-2; no definite D call. The V gene lost 5 bases and the J gene lost 5 bases, with 12 bases spanning the gap. The CDR3 totals 13 residues. CDR1 and CDR2 from the germline V gene are MNHEY and SVGAGI. Here the CDR3 DNA reads TGTGCCAGCAGTCCCGATGAGGCATATGGCTACACCTTC. Its protein product is CASSPDEAYGYTF.

J is TRBJ1-1 and V is TRBV2; D is perhaps TRBD1 (6 bases). The germline CDR1 and CDR2 sequences are SNHLY and FYNNEI. The CDR3 loop spans 12 amino acids. V shed 6 bases and J shed 9 bases, with 14 bases lying between them. CDR3 in DNA: TGTGCCAGCAGGGACACCAGGGGTAAAGCTTTCTTT. It encodes CASRDTRGKAFF. The full variable domain, rest sourced from reference TRBV2 and TRBJ1-1, is EPEVTQTPSHQVTQMGQEVILRCVPISNHLYFYWYRQILGQKVEFLVSFYNNEISEKSEIFDDQFSVERPDGSNFTLKIRSTKLEDSAMYFCASRDTRGKAFFGQGTRLTVV.

The V gene is TRBV7-2, the J gene TRBJ2-5, with TRBD2 matching over 10 bases. V gave up 8 bases and J gave up 3 bases; unmatched junction bases: 9. The CDR3 loop spans 15 amino acids. Germline V gene sequence: CDR1 SGHTA, CDR2 FQGNSA. Here the CDR3 DNA reads TGTGCCAGCCGCCGTAGGAGCGGGGGGGAAGAGACCCAGTACTTC. Its protein is CASRRRSGGEETQYF. Full variable domain (rest looked up from reference TRBV7-2 and TRBJ2-5): GAGVSQSPSNKVTEKGKDVELRCDPISGHTALYWYRQSLGQGLEFLIYFQGNSAPDKSGLPSDRFSAERTGGSVSTLTIQRTQQEDSAVYLCASRRRSGGEETQYFGPGTRLLVL.

The chain has TRBV4-2 and TRBJ2-7; the D gene is possibly TRBD2 (5 bases). Germline loops: CDR1 LGHNA, CDR2 YNFKEQ. The CDR3 extends over 14 amino acids. V was cut by 4 bases and J by 0 bases, with 10 bases left in between. CDR3 coding DNA: TGTGCCAGCAGCCCGGACTTGACCTCCTACGAGCAGTACTTC. Its translation is CASSPDLTSYEQYF.

This clone was seen many times. The chain employs TRBV27 and TRBJ1-6; 11 positions match TRBD1. Trimming removed 4 bases from V and 7 bases from J; junction bases left unmatched: 9. The CDR3 length is 17 residues. Germline CDR1 MNHEY, CDR2 SMNVEV (reference sequence). Here the CDR3 DNA reads TGTGCCAGCAGTTCCCGGACAGGGGGCATAGGGAATTCACCCCTCCACTTT. Its translation: CASSSRTGGIGNSPLHF.

V and J are TRBV7-8 and TRBJ2-3; 10 nucleotides agree with TRBD2. Germline V gives CDR1 SGHVS, CDR2 FQNEAQ. V gave up 3 bases and J gave up 6 bases; unmatched junction bases: 9. The CDR3 covers 16 residues. The CDR3 loop reads CASSFSPPSGGDTQYF. The CDR3 DNA follows: TGTGCCAGCAGCTTCAGCCCCCCTAGCGGGGGCGATACGCAGTATTTT.

The count of this clone is one. V is TRBV2 and J is TRBJ1-4; D remains ambiguous. CDR3 length: 12 residues. Deletions cut 4 bases from V and 8 bases from J, with 8 bases between. Per germline, CDR1 SNHLY and CDR2 FYNNEI. The CDR3, as DNA: TGTGCCAGCAGTGGGGTAGGGGAAAAACTGTTTTTT. Its protein is CASSGVGEKLFF.

This chain joins TRBV14 and TRBJ2-1; D is undetermined. Looked up from germline, CDR1 is SGHDN and CDR2 is FVKESK. V was clipped by 3 bases and J by 9 bases, with 18 bases between them. This CDR3 spans 15 amino acids. The CDR3 protein is CASSQVDMGRREQFF. The CDR3 region has the DNA TGTGCCAGCAGCCAGGTTGACATGGGAAGGCGTGAGCAGTTCTTC.

The V and J genes are TRBV21-1 and TRBJ2-7; the listed D gene, TRBD2, was not tested against the DNA. TRBV21-1 is termed a pseudogene. The CDR3 runs to 14 residues. DNA for the CDR3: TGTGCCAGCAGCCCCGCTTGTAGCTCCTACGAGCAGTACTTC. It codes for CASSPACSSYEQYF.

The V gene is TRBV19, the J gene TRBJ2-7, with TRBD1 matching over 10 bases. Germline V gene lookup returns CDR1 LNHDA and CDR2 SQIVND (reference sequence). The ends lost 11 bases at V and 2 bases at J; junction bases unmatched: 12. The CDR3 extends over 15 amino acids. For the CDR3, the DNA is TGTGCCTCCCAAGACAGGGGGCGATCCCCCTACGAGCAGTACTTC. Protein sequence: CASQDRGRSPYEQYF.

The genes are TRBV7-9 and TRBJ2-2; no clear D. The CDR3 spans 14 residues. The germline CDR1 and CDR2 sequences are SEHNR and FQNEAQ (reference sequence). Trimming removed 3 bases from V and 7 bases from J, with 12 bases in between. The CDR3: CASSFRDLGGELFF. DNA of the CDR3: TGTGCCAGCAGCTTCCGAGACTTAGGCGGGGAGCTGTTTTTT.

The chain is built from TRBV3-1 (or the pseudogene TRBV3-2) and TRBJ1-6; 9 nucleotides agree with TRBD1. The junction had 9 bases not matched to a gene; V was cut back by 0 bases and J by 3 bases. Germline CDR1 reads LGHDT; CDR2 reads YNNKEL (reference sequence). The CDR3 is 19 amino acids. The CDR3 region is CASSQDTGQGTVYNSPLHF. DNA of the CDR3: TGTGCCAGCAGCCAAGATACGGGACAGGGAACGGTCTATAATTCACCCCTCCACTTT.